One TCR beta chain is described in this entry. This record belongs to a study of blood T cell repertoires in COVID-19. Overall study: Some COVID-19 samples were acute and others convalescent; all came from the United States, Italy and Spain. Sample material is recorded as cDNA or gDNA derived from T cells, B-cell-depleted T cells, or PBMCs.

The authors' processing: For nucleated cells, counts were estimated from reference gene primer amplification. Clones were read by immunoSEQ multiplex PCR, and TCRdb kept only the in-frame ones, dropping some. The DNA was the basis for D and trimming; V, J and clone size are from that table. The sample has 250,000 to 300,000 clones, roughly 90% seen once. The Seattle patients joined while their infection was active and were tracked longitudinally afterward. The CDR3 has 12 amino acids. Trimming left V 7 bases short and J 3 bases short, with 8 bases between. CDR1 and CDR2 from the germline V gene are SGHRS and YFSETQ.

V and J are TRBV5-1 and TRBJ2-1; the D gene is possibly TRBD2 (6 bases). This receptor was taken from a woman aged 25 to 39 with COVID-19, enrolled during active disease. The sequenced material came from peripheral blood. The chain's CDR3 is CASGRSYNEQFF. Here the CDR3 DNA reads TGCGCCAGCGGGAGGAGCTACAATGAGCAGTTCTTC. Full variable domain (remainder filled in from reference TRBV5-1 and TRBJ2-1): KAGVTQTPRYLIKTRGQQVTLSCSPISGHRSVSWYQQTPGQGLQFLFEYFSETQRNKGNFPGRFSGRQFSNSRSEMNVSTLELGDSALYLCASGRSYNEQFFGPGTRLTVL.